The present T cell receptor beta chain was sequenced within a study of blood T cell repertoires in COVID-19. Assay used: immunoSEQ multiplex PCR; TCRdb lists only in-frame clones, some missing. The sample carries approximately 350,000 clones, roughly 86% recorded once. In germline, CDR1 is LNHNV, CDR2 YYDKDF (reference sequence). The CDR3 runs 14 residues. V lost 10 bases, J lost 0 bases, and 16 bases lay in between. Material for sequencing was peripheral blood. The chain links TRBV15 to TRBJ2-7; tentative D call: TRBD2 (6 bases). The sequence came from a woman aged 70 to 79 with COVID-19, enrolled during active disease. CDR3 protein: CAISEGTGSYEQYF. In DNA, the CDR3 is TGTGCCATTTCCGAGGGGACTGGCTCCTACGAGCAGTACTTC.